Below are 26 T cell receptor beta chains sequenced from a single sample in a study of cytomegalovirus exposure and HLA in healthy donors. PCR primers comprised 60 Vbeta and 13 Jbeta primers. Clones were sequenced by immunoSEQ multiplex PCR, and TCRdb holds only the in-frame ones, with some missing. The sample's table shows tens of thousands of clones. The sample comprised PBMCs. Receptor source: a woman aged 40-49 years in good health and CMV-seropositive.

The rearrangement uses TRBV7-9 and TRBJ1-2; 7 nucleotides agree with TRBD1. The CDR3 covers 17 residues. V shed 5 bases and J 3 bases; nucleotides not matched to a gene: 15. From germline, CDR1 is SEHNR and CDR2 FQNEAQ (reference sequence). The CDR3 sequence: CASSPHRGSGDYYGYTF. DNA for the CDR3: TGTGCCAGCAGCCCTCACAGGGGCTCGGGAGACTACTATGGCTACACCTTC.

CDR3 DNA: TGTGCCAGTAGTATAGGGACAGGGGTAGTGGAGACCCAGTACTTC. It encodes CASSIGTGVVETQYF. V and J are TRBV19 and TRBJ2-5, with 9 nucleotides matching TRBD1. The CDR3 runs to 15 residues. J gave up 5 bases and V 1 base, and 5 bases lay outside the gene matches. Germline CDR1 and CDR2: LNHDA and SQIVND (reference sequence).

The chain couples TRBV6-4 to TRBJ2-1, with 8 bases aligning to TRBD2. The CDR3 is 14 residues long. V lost 2 bases and J lost 9; bases outside the gene matches: 6. CDR1 and CDR2 from the germline V gene are MRHNA and SNTAGT. This chain's CDR3 is CASSDGAGGGEQFF. The CDR3 DNA reads TGTGCCAGCAGTGACGGGGCGGGGGGAGGTGAGCAGTTCTTC.

The V call is TRBV5-5, the J call TRBJ1-1, with D maybe TRBD1 (5 bases). This CDR3 is built from 15 residues. Germline CDR1 reads SGHKS; CDR2 reads YYEKEE (reference sequence). Trimming removed 3 bases from V and 5 bases from J, with 17 bases in between. As DNA, the CDR3 is TGTGCCAGCAGCTGGCAGGGTTTCAGTGGGACTGAAGCTTTCTTT. Amino acids: CASSWQGFSGTEAFF.

The chain carries TRBV21-1 and TRBJ2-7; the table gives TRBD1 as D, unverified against the DNA. TRBV21-1 is reported as a pseudogene. The CDR3 runs to 15 residues. The CDR3 region has the DNA TGTGCCAGCAGCTTCCTGGGACAGCGGATAACCGAGCAGTACTTC. It specifies CASSFLGQRITEQYF.

This chain connects TRBV6-5 to TRBJ2-3; 9 bases map to TRBD2. With 11 bases clipped from V and 1 base from J, the junction kept 10 bases outside the gene matches. The CDR3 has 15 residues. Germline-derived CDR1 and CDR2 are MNHEY and SVGAGI. The CDR3 here is CAGTGGGGRTDTQYF. DNA for the CDR3: TGTGCCGGCACCGGCGGGGGGGGTCGCACAGATACGCAGTATTTT.

The V gene is TRBV5-1, the J gene TRBJ1-2; tentative D call: TRBD1 (5 bases). The V gene's germline CDR1 is SGHRS and CDR2 YFSETQ. The CDR3 is 14 amino acids. The V end lost 0 bases, the J end lost 8 bases, and 14 bases lay between the germline ends. CDR3 nucleotides: TGCGCCAGCAGCTTGGCTGCAGGGTTTACGGGCTACACCTTC. Translating it yields CASSLAAGFTGYTF.

This rearrangement joins TRBV7-2 to TRBJ2-3; TRBD1 matches at 11 bases. Germline V gene lookup returns CDR1 SGHTA and CDR2 FQGNSA. V dropped 5 bases and J dropped 3; count of bases not matched to a gene: 1. The CDR3 sequence is 14 residues long. The CDR3 loop reads CASSRDRGTDTQYF. CDR3 sequence (DNA): TGTGCCAGCAGCAGGGACAGGGGGACAGATACGCAGTATTTT.

The chain is built from TRBV11-3 and TRBJ2-3; D is possibly TRBD1 (6 bases). This CDR3 spans 15 amino acids. The V end lost 1 base, the J end lost 1 base, and 9 bases lay between the germline ends. In germline, CDR1 is SGHNT, CDR2 YENEEA. DNA of the CDR3: TGTGCCAGCAGCTTAGGGACAGCCCGCACAGATACGCAGTATTTT. Amino acids: CASSLGTARTDTQYF.

The chain combines TRBV27 with TRBJ2-5; a weak D match, TRBD1 (6 bases). Germline V CDR1 and CDR2: MNHEY, SMNVEV (reference sequence). Trimming cost V 5 bases and J 4 bases, with 14 bases left between them. This CDR3 is built from 14 residues. Here the CDR3 DNA reads TGTGCCAGCAGTCGCACCAGGGGCGGAGAGACCCAGTACTTC. Protein product: CASSRTRGGETQYF.

V and J are TRBV7-2 and TRBJ1-6; 7 bases line up with TRBD1. Germline V CDR1 and CDR2: SGHTA, FQGNSA. The CDR3 runs 14 residues. The V segment lost 5 bases and the J segment 10 bases; nucleotides outside the gene matches: 8. CDR3 bases: TGTGCCAGCAGCCCCAGGGGGAGTAGCTCACCCCTCCACTTT. Its translation is CASSPRGSSSPLHF.

The V gene is TRBV25-1, the J gene TRBJ1-6; 9 bases align to TRBD1. The ends lost 6 bases at V and 7 bases at J; junction bases unmatched: 7. Per germline, CDR1 MGHDK and CDR2 SYGVNS. This CDR3 spans 15 amino acids. DNA of the CDR3: TGTGCCAGCAGCCAAACCGGGACAGGGAATTCACCCCTCCACTTT. Protein product: CASSQTGTGNSPLHF.

V is TRBV4-2 and J is TRBJ2-5, with 14 positions matching TRBD2. Germline CDR1 and CDR2: LGHNA and YNFKEQ. The CDR3 is made up of 17 amino acids. V gave up 4 bases and J gave up 1 base; unmatched junction bases: 5. The CDR3 sequence is CASSRGLAGGLQETQYF. The CDR3 DNA reads as TGTGCCAGCAGCCGTGGACTAGCGGGGGGACTCCAAGAGACCCAGTACTTC.

The chain is built from TRBV7-9 and TRBJ2-7; 11 bases match TRBD2. V trimming: 0 bases; J trimming: 6 bases; junction bases outside the gene matches: 4. CDR3 size: 15 residues. In germline, CDR1 is SEHNR, CDR2 FQNEAQ (reference sequence). CDR3 sequence reads: CASSLALAGGAEQYF. The CDR3 bases are TGTGCCAGCAGCTTAGCCTTAGCGGGGGGGGCCGAGCAGTACTTC.

V and J are TRBV27 and TRBJ2-5; no definite D call. CDR3 length equals 15 residues. Trimming took off 4 bases at V and 2 bases at J, with 14 bases between the two ends. Germline V gene data show CDR1 as MNHEY and CDR2 as SMNVEV (reference sequence). The CDR3 sequence is CASSSIFALQETQYF. CDR3 coding DNA: TGTGCCAGCAGTTCCATATTCGCTCTACAAGAGACCCAGTACTTC.

This chain links TRBV2 with TRBJ2-3, with D tentatively TRBD2 (6 bases). This CDR3 is built from 14 residues. V was shortened by 6 bases and J by 9 bases, with 19 bases between the two germline ends. CDR1 is SNHLY, CDR2 FYNNEI, per germline. The DNA of the CDR3 is TGTGCCAGCAGAAACCCTGTCGGGAGCGGAACGCAGTATTTT. Translated: CASRNPVGSGTQYF.

The CDR3 DNA reads TGTGCCAGCAGTTTATACCCGACAGTCGAGCAGTACTTC. Translating gives CASSLYPTVEQYF. V is TRBV27 and J is TRBJ2-7; D is possibly TRBD1 (5 bases). Germline V CDR1 and CDR2: MNHEY, SMNVEV (reference sequence). The CDR3 contains 13 residues. V shed 1 base and J shed 6 bases, with 10 bases lying between them.

The chain joins TRBV25-1 to TRBJ2-5; D may be TRBD1 (5 bases). Trimming cost V 9 bases and J 5 bases, with 16 bases left between them. Germline-derived CDR1 and CDR2 are MGHDK and SYGVNS. The CDR3 sequence is 13 residues long. Here the CDR3 reads CASRPQGSETQYF. DNA for the CDR3: TGTGCCAGTCGTCCTCAGGGAAGTGAGACCCAGTACTTC.

The chain is built from TRBV2 and TRBJ2-4; D is undetermined. The V end lost 6 bases, the J end lost 5 bases, and 5 bases lay between the germline ends. Germline V gives CDR1 SNHLY, CDR2 FYNNEI. CDR3 length: 11 residues. The CDR3 spells CASSRENIQYF. Written as DNA, the CDR3 is TGTGCCAGCAGCCGGGAAAACATTCAGTACTTC.

The chain combines TRBV7-2 with TRBJ1-2; tentative D call: TRBD1 (6 bases). CDR3 length equals 16 residues. Germline CDR1 SGHTA, CDR2 FQGNSA. The V end lost 3 bases, the J end lost 5 bases, and 19 bases lay between the germline ends. In DNA, the CDR3 is TGTGCCAGCAGCTTGGCAGTCGGGGGGCTAGGGTATGGCTACACCTTC. Translated: CASSLAVGGLGYGYTF.

This chain connects TRBV9 to TRBJ1-2; possible D gene TRBD1, 5 bases. CDR3 length: 19 residues. Looked up from germline, CDR1 is SGDLS and CDR2 is YYNGEE. Trimming cost V 3 bases and J 2 bases, with 26 bases left between them. Here the CDR3 DNA reads TGTGCCAGCAGCGAAACAAGTAGGGTCAAGAGGGGAGGGAACTATGGCTACACCTTC. It yields the protein CASSETSRVKRGGNYGYTF.

The chain couples TRBV7-9 to TRBJ1-4, with 7 bases lining up with TRBD1. CDR3 length equals 13 residues. V lost 4 bases to trimming and J lost 10 bases; unmatched junction nucleotides: 6. Germline assignment: CDR1 SEHNR and CDR2 FQNEAQ (reference sequence). CDR3: CASSSRQGGKLFF. The CDR3 coding sequence is TGTGCCAGCAGCTCGCGACAGGGAGGAAAACTGTTTTTT.

This chain connects TRBV5-5 to TRBJ1-4; D gene uncertain. Trimming shortened V by 2 bases and J by 2 bases, and 10 bases separated the two germline ends. The CDR3 has 15 residues. The V gene's germline CDR1 is SGHKS and CDR2 YYEKEE (reference sequence). The CDR3 nucleotides read TGTGCCAGCAGCTTAAACATTTGGACTAATGAAAAACTGTTTTTT. Translated, it gives CASSLNIWTNEKLFF.

The CDR3 DNA follows: TGTGCCATCAGTGAGCTAAAGACAGGGGGCGATGAGACCCAGTACTTC. Translated: CAISELKTGGDETQYF. V usage is TRBV10-3 and J usage is TRBJ2-5, with 10 positions matching TRBD1. Germline V gives CDR1 ENHRY, CDR2 SYGVKD. With V trimmed by 2 bases and J by 5 bases, 8 bases remained unmatched. This CDR3 is built from 16 residues.

Of note for this clone: Germline and junction disagree at one end, which may indicate a read error. V and J are TRBV5-4 and TRBJ1-3; no clear D gene. CDR1 and CDR2 (germline): SGHNT, YYREEE (reference sequence). This CDR3 is built from 14 residues. CDR3: CASSLGSSGNTMYF. The DNA for the CDR3 is TGTGCCAGCAGCTTAGGTAGCTCTGGAAACACCATGTATTTT.

CDR3 bases: TGTGCCAGCAGTGGGGGGGCCGGGACTCCGTACGAGCAGTACTTC. Protein product: CASSGGAGTPYEQYF. The rearrangement uses TRBV9 and TRBJ2-5, with D possibly TRBD2 on 7 matching bases. The DNA matches TRBJ2-7 better at its end, which makes the J call doubtful. CDR1 SGDLS and CDR2 YYNGEE come from the germline V gene. The CDR3 loop spans 15 amino acids.